This T cell receptor beta chain derives from a study of blood T cell repertoires in COVID-19. The assay was immunoSEQ multiplex PCR, and TCRdb's table has in-frame clones only and misses some. The sample records around 300,000 clones, roughly 90% being singletons. The sequencing sample was made of peripheral blood. The source is a woman in her thirties with COVID-19, enrolled during active disease.

Here the CDR3 reads CASRGQVNSPLHF. CDR3 DNA sequence: TGTGCCAGTAGGGGACAGGTGAATTCACCCCTCCACTTT. The rearrangement joins TRBV2 to TRBJ1-6, with 8 bases aligning to TRBD1. The J segment lost 7 bases and the V segment lost 9 bases, leaving 5 bases of the junction unmatched. Per germline, CDR1 SNHLY and CDR2 FYNNEI. This CDR3 is 13 amino acids long.